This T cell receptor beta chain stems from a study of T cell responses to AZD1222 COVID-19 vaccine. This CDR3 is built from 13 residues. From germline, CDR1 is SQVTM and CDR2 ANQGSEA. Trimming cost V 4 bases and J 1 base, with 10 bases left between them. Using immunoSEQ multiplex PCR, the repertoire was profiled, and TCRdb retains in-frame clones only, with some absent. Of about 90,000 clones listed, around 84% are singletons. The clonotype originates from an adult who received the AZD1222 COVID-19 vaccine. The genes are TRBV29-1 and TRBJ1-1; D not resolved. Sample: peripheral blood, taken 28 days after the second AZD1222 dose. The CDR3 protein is CSVGEGWNTEAFF. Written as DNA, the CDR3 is TGCAGCGTTGGGGAGGGATGGAACACTGAAGCTTTCTTT.